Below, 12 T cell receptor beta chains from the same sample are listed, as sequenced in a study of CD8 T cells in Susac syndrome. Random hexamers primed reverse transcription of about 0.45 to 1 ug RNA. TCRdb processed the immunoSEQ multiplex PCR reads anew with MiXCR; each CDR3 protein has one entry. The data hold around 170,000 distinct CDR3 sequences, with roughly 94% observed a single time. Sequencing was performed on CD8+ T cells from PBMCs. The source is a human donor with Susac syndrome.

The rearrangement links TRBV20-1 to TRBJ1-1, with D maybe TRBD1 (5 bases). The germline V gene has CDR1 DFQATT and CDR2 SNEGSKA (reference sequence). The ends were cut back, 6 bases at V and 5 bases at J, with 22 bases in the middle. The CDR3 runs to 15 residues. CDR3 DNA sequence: TGCAGTGCCCCATCCGGGACTACGAGGGTTACTGAAGCTTTCTTT. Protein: CSAPSGTTRVTEAFF.

Here the CDR3 DNA reads TGTGCCAGCAGCGTTAGCGGGACCCACTCCTACAATGAGCAGTTCTTC. Its translation: CASSVSGTHSYNEQFF. This chain connects TRBV9 to TRBJ2-1, with 8 bases aligning to TRBD2. The CDR3 covers 16 residues. The J segment lost 0 bases and the V segment lost 2 bases, leaving 4 bases of the junction unmatched. CDR1 SGDLS and CDR2 YYNGEE come from the germline V gene.

CDR3 DNA: TGTGCCAGCAGCGGGGCCCGGGACGTCCTGACTTTC. Translated: CASSGARDVLTF. The chain has TRBV6-5 and TRBJ2-6; the D call may be TRBD1 or TRBD2 (5 bases each). Between the trimmed V and J ends, which lost 6 bases and 11 bases, there was a span of 11 bases. The CDR3 consists of 12 residues. The germline V gene encodes CDR1 MNHEY and CDR2 SVGAGI.

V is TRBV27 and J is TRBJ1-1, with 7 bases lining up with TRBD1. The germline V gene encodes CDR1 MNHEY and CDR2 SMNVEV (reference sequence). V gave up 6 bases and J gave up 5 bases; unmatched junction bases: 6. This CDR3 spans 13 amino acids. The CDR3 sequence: CASRRQGGTEAFF. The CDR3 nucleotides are TGTGCCAGCAGGAGACAGGGAGGAACTGAAGCTTTCTTT.

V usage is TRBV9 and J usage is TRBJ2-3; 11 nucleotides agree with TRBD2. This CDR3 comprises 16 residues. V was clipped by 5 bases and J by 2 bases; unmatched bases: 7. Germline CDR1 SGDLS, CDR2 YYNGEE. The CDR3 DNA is TGTGCCAGCAGTTATACTAGCGGGAGAAACACAGATACGCAGTATTTT. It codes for CASSYTSGRNTDTQYF.

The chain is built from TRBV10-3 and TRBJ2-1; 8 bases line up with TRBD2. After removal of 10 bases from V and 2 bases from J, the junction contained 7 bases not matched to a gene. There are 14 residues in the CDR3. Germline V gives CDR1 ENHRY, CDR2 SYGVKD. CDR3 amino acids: CATKAGVTYNEQFF. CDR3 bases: TGTGCCACCAAAGCGGGAGTGACCTACAATGAGCAGTTCTTC.

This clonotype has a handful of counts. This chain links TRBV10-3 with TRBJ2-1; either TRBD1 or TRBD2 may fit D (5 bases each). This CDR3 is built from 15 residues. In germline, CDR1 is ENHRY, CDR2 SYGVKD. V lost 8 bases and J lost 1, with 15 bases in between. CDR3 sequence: CAIWDLSGSYNEQFF. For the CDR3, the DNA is TGTGCCATCTGGGACCTATCGGGGTCCTACAATGAGCAGTTCTTC.

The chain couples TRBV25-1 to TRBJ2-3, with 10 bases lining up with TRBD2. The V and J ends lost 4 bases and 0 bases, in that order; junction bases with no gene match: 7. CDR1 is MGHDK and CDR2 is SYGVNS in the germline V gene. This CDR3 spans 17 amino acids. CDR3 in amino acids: CASSALAGAASTDTQYF. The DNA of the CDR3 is TGTGCCAGCAGTGCGCTAGCGGGAGCCGCCAGCACAGATACGCAGTATTTT.

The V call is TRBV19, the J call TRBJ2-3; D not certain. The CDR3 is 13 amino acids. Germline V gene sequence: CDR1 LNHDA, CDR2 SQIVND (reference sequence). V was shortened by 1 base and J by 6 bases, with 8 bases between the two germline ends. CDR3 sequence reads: CASSIVSSDTQYF. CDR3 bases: TGTGCCAGTAGTATAGTGTCGTCGGATACGCAGTATTTT.

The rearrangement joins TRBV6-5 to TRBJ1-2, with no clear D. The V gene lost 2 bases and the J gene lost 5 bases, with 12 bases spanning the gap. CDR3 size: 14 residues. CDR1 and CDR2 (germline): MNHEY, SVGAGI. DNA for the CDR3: TGTGCCAGCAGTTACCACCCAGGCTTTTATGGCTACACCTTC. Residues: CASSYHPGFYGYTF.

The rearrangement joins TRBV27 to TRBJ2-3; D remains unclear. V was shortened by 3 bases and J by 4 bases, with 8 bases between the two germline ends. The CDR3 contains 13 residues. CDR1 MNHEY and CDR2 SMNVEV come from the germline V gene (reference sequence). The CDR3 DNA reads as TGTGCCAGCAGTTTCCCGAGTTCAGATACGCAGTATTTT. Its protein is CASSFPSSDTQYF.

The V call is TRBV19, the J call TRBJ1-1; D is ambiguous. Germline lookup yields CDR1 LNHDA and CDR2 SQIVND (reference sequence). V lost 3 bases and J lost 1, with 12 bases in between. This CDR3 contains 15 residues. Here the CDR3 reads CASSIRSISNTEAFF. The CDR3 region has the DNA TGTGCCAGTAGTATCCGATCGATTTCGAACACTGAAGCTTTCTTT. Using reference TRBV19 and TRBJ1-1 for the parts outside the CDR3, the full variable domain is DGGITQSPKYLFRKEGQNVTLSCEQNLNHDAMYWYRQDPGQGLRLIYYSQIVNDFQKGDIAEGYSVSREKKESFPLTVTSAQKNPTAFYLCASSIRSISNTEAFFGQGTRLTVV.